This TCR beta chain emerged from a study of blood T cell repertoires in COVID-19. Study at large: Samples taken during acute and convalescent COVID-19 were collected in the United States, Italy and Spain. The cDNA or gDNA used as material had been derived from T cells, B-cell-depleted T cells, or PBMCs.

Within the sample, this clone is medium-sized. This CDR3 is built from 15 residues. The V gene end was trimmed by 5 bases and the J gene end by 8 bases; junction bases not matched to a gene: 8. CDR1 and CDR2 from the germline V gene are SGHAT and FQNNGV. Original data processing: Amplification with reference gene primers provided the estimates of nucleated cell counts. Produced via immunoSEQ multiplex PCR; TCRdb's table is partial and in-frame only. That table is the source of V, J and clone size, and D and trimming were worked out from the DNA. The top ten clones hold 6.9% of a sample with about 200,000 clones, almost 85% of them seen once.

The chain uses TRBV11-2 and TRBJ2-1; 11 positions match TRBD2. Sequencing was done on a sample of peripheral blood. The TCR sequence derives from a human donor with acute or convalescent COVID-19. The donor label of this sample is uncertain. CDR3 protein: CASSLAGGRQDEQFF. DNA of the CDR3: TGTGCCAGCAGCCTAGCGGGAGGTCGCCAAGATGAGCAGTTCTTC.